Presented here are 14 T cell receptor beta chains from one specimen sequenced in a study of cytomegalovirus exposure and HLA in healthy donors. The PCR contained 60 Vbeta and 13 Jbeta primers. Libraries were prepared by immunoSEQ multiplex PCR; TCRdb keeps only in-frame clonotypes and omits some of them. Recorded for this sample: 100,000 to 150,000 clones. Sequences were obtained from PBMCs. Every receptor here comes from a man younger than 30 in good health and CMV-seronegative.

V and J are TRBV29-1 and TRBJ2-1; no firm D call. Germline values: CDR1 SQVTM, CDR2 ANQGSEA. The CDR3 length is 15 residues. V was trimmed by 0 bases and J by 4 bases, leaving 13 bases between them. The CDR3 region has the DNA TGCAGCGTTGAAGATGTTACGCCACTGTACAATGAGCAGTTCTTC. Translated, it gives CSVEDVTPLYNEQFF.

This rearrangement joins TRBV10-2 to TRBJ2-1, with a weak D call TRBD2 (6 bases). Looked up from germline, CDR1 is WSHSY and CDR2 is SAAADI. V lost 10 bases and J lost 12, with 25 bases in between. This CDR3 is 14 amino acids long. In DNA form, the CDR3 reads TGCGCCACCTCCACGCTTGGGTCGGGGGACGGGCAGTTCTTC. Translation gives CATSTLGSGDGQFF.

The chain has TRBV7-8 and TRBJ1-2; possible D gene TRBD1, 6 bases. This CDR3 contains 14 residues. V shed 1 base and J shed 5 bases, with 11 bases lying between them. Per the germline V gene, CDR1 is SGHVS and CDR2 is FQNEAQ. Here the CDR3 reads CASSLVQGAYGYTF. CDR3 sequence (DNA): TGTGCCAGCAGCTTAGTACAGGGTGCATATGGCTACACCTTC. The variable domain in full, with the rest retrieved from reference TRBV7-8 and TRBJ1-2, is GAGVSQSPRYKVAKRGQDVALRCDPISGHVSLFWYQQALGQGPEFLTYFQNEAQLDKSGLPSDRFFAERPEGSVSTLKIQRTQQEDSAVYLCASSLVQGAYGYTFGSGTRLTVV.

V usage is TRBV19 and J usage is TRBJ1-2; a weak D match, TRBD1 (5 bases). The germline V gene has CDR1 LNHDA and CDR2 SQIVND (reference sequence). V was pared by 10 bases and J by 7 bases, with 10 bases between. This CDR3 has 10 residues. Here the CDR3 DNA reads TGTGCCACGGGGGGGTCTGGCTACACCTTC. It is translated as CATGGSGYTF.

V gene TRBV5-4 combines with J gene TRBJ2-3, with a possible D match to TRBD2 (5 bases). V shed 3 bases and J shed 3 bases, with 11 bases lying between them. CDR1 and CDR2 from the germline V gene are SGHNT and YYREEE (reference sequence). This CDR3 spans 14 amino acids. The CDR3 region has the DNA TGTGCCAGCAGCTCGGAGGTGTCGACAGATACGCAGTATTTT. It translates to CASSSEVSTDTQYF.

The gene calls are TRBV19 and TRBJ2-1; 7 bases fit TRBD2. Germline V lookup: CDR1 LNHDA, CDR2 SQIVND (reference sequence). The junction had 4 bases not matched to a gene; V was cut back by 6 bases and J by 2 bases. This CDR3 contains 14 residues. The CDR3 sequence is CASSAGVTYNEQFF. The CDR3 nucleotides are TGTGCCAGTAGCGCGGGGGTTACCTACAATGAGCAGTTCTTC.

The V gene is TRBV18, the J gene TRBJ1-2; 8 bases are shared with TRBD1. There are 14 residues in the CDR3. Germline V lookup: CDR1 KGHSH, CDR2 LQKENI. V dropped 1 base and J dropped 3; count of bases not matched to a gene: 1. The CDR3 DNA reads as TGTGCCAGCTCACCACTGGACAGGGACTATGGCTACACCTTC. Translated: CASSPLDRDYGYTF.

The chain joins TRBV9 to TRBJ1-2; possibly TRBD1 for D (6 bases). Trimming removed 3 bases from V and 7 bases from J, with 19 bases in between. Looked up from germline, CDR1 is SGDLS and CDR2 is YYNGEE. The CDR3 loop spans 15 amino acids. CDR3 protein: CASSEGGDIGSGYTF. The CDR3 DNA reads TGTGCCAGCAGCGAGGGGGGGGACATCGGGAGTGGCTACACCTTC.

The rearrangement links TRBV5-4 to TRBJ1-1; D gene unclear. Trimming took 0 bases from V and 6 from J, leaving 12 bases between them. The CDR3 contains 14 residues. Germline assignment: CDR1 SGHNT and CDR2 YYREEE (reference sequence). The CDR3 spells CASSLAWARSEAFF. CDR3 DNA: TGTGCCAGCAGCTTGGCCTGGGCCAGGTCTGAAGCTTTCTTT. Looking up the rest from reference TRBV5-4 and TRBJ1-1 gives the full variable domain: ETGVTQSPTHLIKTRGQQVTLRCSSQSGHNTVSWYQQALGQGPQFIFQYYREEENGRGNFPPRFSGLQFPNYSSELNVNALELDDSALYLCASSLAWARSEAFFGQGTRLTVV.

CDR3 coding DNA: TGCGCCAGCAGCTTGGGTGGGACAGGGGCCTACGAGCAGTACTTC. Translation gives CASSLGGTGAYEQYF. The chain has TRBV5-1 and TRBJ2-7, with 10 bases lining up with TRBD1. This CDR3 has 15 residues. V was clipped by 0 bases and J by 2 bases; unmatched bases: 2. Germline V gene lookup returns CDR1 SGHRS and CDR2 YFSETQ.

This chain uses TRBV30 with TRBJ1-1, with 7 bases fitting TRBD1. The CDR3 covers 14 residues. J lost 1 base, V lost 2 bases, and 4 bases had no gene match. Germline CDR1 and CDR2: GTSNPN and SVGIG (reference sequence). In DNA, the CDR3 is TGTGCCTGGAGTTCGGACAGGCAGAACACTGAAGCTTTCTTT. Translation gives CAWSSDRQNTEAFF. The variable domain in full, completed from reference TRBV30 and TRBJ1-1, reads SQTIHQWPATLVQPVGSPLSLECTVEGTSNPNLYWYRQAAGRGLQLLFYSVGIGQISSEVPQNLSASRPQDRQFILSSKKLLLSDSGFYLCAWSSDRQNTEAFFGQGTRLTVV.

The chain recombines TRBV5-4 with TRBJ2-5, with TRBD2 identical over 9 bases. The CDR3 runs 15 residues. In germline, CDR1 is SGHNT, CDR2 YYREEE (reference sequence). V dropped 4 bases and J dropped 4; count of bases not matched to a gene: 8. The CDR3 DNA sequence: TGTGCCAGCAGCATCGGGACTAGCCGACGAGAGACCCAGTACTTC. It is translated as CASSIGTSRRETQYF. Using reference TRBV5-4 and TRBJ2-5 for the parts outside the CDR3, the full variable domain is ETGVTQSPTHLIKTRGQQVTLRCSSQSGHNTVSWYQQALGQGPQFIFQYYREEENGRGNFPPRFSGLQFPNYSSELNVNALELDDSALYLCASSIGTSRRETQYFGPGTRLLVL.

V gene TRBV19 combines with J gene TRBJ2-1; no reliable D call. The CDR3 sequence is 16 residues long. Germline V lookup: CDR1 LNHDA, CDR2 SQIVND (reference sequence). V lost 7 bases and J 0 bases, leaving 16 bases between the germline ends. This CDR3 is CASIPSGPGSYNEQFF. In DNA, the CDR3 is TGTGCCAGTATCCCTTCAGGTCCCGGCTCCTACAATGAGCAGTTCTTC.

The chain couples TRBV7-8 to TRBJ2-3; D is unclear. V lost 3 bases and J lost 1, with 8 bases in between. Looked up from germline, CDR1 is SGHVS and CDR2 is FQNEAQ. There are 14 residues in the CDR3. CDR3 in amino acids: CASSFAIGTDTQYF. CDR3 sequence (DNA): TGTGCCAGCAGCTTCGCTATAGGCACAGATACGCAGTATTTT.